A selection of T cell receptor beta chains follows, all from one sample in a study of OX40 agonist ivuxolimab in advanced cancers. The assay was immunoSEQ multiplex PCR, and TCRdb's table has in-frame clones only and misses some. The sample comprises some 72,000 clones, roughly 80% of which are singletons, and around 0.5% rests with the top ten. The sample consisted of CD4+ or CD8+ T cells sorted from blood, taken in a trial of the OX40 agonist ivuxolimab. The receptors were gathered from an adult with an advanced solid tumor such as melanoma, head and neck, liver or kidney cancer. The CDR3 runs from the conserved cysteine through the conserved F or W.

CASSPGQPQETQYF	TRBV5-1	TRBJ2-5
CASSFGGTGQPQHF	TRBV11-2	TRBJ1-5
CASRGQAHQPQHF	TRBV7-2	TRBJ1-5
CASSTGLNTEAFF	TRBV6-1	TRBJ1-1
CASRRIGTNEQFF	TRBV6-1	TRBJ2-1
CASSPIQGAEGTEAFF	TRBV18	TRBJ1-1
CASHGHQGDTEAFF	TRBV28	TRBJ1-1
CASSRPGPNSYEQYF	TRBV4-1	TRBJ2-7
CASYPGQLTDTQYF	TRBV9	TRBJ2-3
CASSFKLAGGYNEQFF	TRBV7-2	TRBJ2-1
CASSRQGGITEAFF	TRBV7-3	TRBJ1-1
CASSAGFSPDTQYF	TRBV2	TRBJ2-3
CASSKEGSDTQYF	TRBV5-1	TRBJ2-3
CATNLGGRPDTQYF	TRBV5-1	TRBJ2-3
CASSLVSYEQYF	TRBV7-9	TRBJ2-7
CASSTPNAGDTQYF	TRBV6-1	TRBJ2-3
CASSVGNTNYGYTF	TRBV19	TRBJ1-2
CASSLKGAGYEQYF	TRBV27	TRBJ2-7
CASSLVTSGTPISYNEQFF	TRBV7-2	TRBJ2-1
CASSPGVSKGSNQPQHF	TRBV28	TRBJ1-5
CASSTGTLSNQPQHF	TRBV6-1	TRBJ1-5
CASSYSGNSYEQYF	TRBV6-5	TRBJ2-7
CASSINPRGLTGANVLTF	TRBV19	TRBJ2-6
CASTPGRYSNQPQHF	TRBV6-5	TRBJ1-5
CATSRASGSSRGNEQFF	TRBV15	TRBJ2-1
CASSFERRQETQYF	TRBV7-9	TRBJ2-5
CASSVRPDNEKLFF	TRBV9	TRBJ1-4
CASSFNLRNTEAFF	TRBV7-8	TRBJ1-1
CATSSLKGQPQHF	TRBV15	TRBJ1-5
CASSPATAVNTEAFF	TRBV18	TRBJ1-1
CASSLLAVLGTEAFF	TRBV7-9	TRBJ1-1
CASSYRGLTYEQYF	TRBV6-6	TRBJ2-7
CSGWAGSNTEAFF	TRBV29-1	TRBJ1-1
CASSLRGSDIQYF	TRBV5-5	TRBJ2-4
CASSLWDRNTEAFF	TRBV28	TRBJ1-1
CASSLGFGAGNTIYF	TRBV11-2	TRBJ1-3
CASSRQGVGEQYF	TRBV7-9	TRBJ2-7
CASSQDLAGGFRELFF	TRBV4-2	TRBJ2-2
CASSPRSGSADTQYF	TRBV18	TRBJ2-3
CASSFRGYTEAFF	TRBV5-6	TRBJ1-1
CASSQPLNTGELFF	TRBV5-6	TRBJ2-2
CASSRPSRGEQYF	TRBV14	TRBJ2-7
CASSPGGDTQYF	TRBV18	TRBJ2-3
CASSAPPGGGTEAFF	TRBV28	TRBJ1-1
CASSQDRAGNTIYF	TRBV7-3	TRBJ1-3
CASSRQGNTEAFF	TRBV16	TRBJ1-1
CASGLTQETQYF	TRBV28	TRBJ2-5
CASSFLVDTDTQYF	TRBV7-9	TRBJ2-3
CASSSSGQETQYF	TRBV28	TRBJ2-5
CASSLMGTQYF	TRBV11-2	TRBJ2-5
CASSYLGQGTQTQYF	TRBV19	TRBJ2-5
CASSIDATTHEQYF	TRBV19	TRBJ2-7
CASGRTGGVSGANVLTF	TRBV27	TRBJ2-6